Given below is one TCR beta chain in context. Its antigen is as yet unknown. The sample belongs to a study of vaccination and CD4 T cells after COVID-19. Treatment defined: approximately nine-day PBMC culture with coronavirus spike peptide pools or control peptides (ViraFEST assay). Alongside approximately 10 IU/ml IL-2 and approximately 9.8 ug/ml peptide pools, PBMCs were cultured at some 2 million per well. Trimming left V 2 bases short and J 7 bases short, with 9 bases between. CDR1 is SEHNR, CDR2 FQNEAQ, per germline (reference sequence). This CDR3 has 14 amino acids. Once obtained from cultured CD4+ T cells, the DNA was sequenced using the Oncomine TCR Beta short-read assay. Genomic DNA was isolated from cultured CD4+ T cells. TCRdb reprocessed the PCR reads with MiXCR, giving one entry per CDR3 protein. The table has some 11,000 distinct CDR3 sequences, roughly 33% seen once. Study-level points and caveats: The median number of SARS-CoV-2-reactive clonotypes increased from roughly 21 to 40, a change that did not reach significance.

The J gene is TRBJ1-6, the V gene TRBV7-9; D gene uncertain. The source was CD4+ T cells from blood, cultured in vitro, collected after SARS-CoV-2 vaccination. The source is a human donor who had recovered from COVID-19. The DNA for the CDR3 is TGTGCCAGCAGCTTACAGGTGGGGAATTCACCCCTCCACTTT. Translation: CASSLQVGNSPLHF. Full variable domain (missing parts from reference TRBV7-9 and TRBJ1-6): DTGVSQNPRHKITKRGQNVTFRCDPISEHNRLYWYRQTLGQGPEFLTYFQNEAQLEKSRLLSDRFSAERPKGSFSTLEIQRTEQGDSAMYLCASSLQVGNSPLHFGNGTRLTVT.